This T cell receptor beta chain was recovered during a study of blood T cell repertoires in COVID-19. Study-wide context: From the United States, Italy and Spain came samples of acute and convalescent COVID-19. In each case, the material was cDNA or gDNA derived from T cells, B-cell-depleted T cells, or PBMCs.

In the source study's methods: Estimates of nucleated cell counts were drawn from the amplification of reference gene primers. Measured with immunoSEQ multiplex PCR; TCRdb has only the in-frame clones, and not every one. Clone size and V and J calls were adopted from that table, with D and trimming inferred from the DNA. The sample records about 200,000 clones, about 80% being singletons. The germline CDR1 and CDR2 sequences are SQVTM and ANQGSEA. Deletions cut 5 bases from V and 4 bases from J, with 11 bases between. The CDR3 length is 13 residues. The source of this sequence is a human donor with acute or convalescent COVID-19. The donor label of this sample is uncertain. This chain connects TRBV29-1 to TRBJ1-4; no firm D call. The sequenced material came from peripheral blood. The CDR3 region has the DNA TGCAGCGTTACTGGGCCTCTTAATGAAAAACTGTTTTTT. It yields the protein CSVTGPLNEKLFF.